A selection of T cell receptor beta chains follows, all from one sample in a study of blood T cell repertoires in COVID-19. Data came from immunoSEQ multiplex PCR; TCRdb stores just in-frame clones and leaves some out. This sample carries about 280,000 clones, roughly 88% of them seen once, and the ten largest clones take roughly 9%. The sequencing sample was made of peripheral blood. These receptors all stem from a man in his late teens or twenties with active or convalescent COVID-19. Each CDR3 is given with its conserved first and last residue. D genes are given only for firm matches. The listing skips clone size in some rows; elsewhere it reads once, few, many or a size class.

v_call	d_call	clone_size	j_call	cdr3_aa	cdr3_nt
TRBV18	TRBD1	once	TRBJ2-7	CASSPPGGREQYF	TGTGCCAGCTCACCTCCAGGGGGTCGCGAGCAGTACTTC
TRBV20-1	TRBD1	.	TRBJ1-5	CSASGRDRGQPQHF	TGCAGTGCTAGTGGACGGGACAGAGGACAGCCCCAGCATTTT
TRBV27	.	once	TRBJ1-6	CAASRGDYNSPLHF	TGTGCCGCCAGCCGGGGGGACTATAATTCACCCCTCCACTTT
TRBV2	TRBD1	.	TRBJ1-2	CASSEETGGRDYGYTF	TGTGCCAGCAGTGAAGAGACAGGGGGCAGGGACTATGGCTACACCTTC
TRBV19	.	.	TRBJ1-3	CASSMQGLNTIYF	TGTGCCAGTAGTATGCAGGGGTTGAACACCATATATTTT
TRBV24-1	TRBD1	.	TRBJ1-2	CATSDHGQDYGYTF	TGTGCCACCAGTGATCATGGACAGGACTATGGCTACACCTTC
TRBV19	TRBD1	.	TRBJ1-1	CASKGGTGAFF	TGTGCCAGTAAGGGGGGGACAGGAGCTTTCTTT
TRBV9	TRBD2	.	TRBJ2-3	CASSTRTSGGENTDTQYF	TGTGCCAGCAGCACTAGGACTAGCGGGGGGGAGAACACAGATACGCAGTATTTT
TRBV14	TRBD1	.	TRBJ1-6	CASSHGTGMNSPLHF	TGTGCCAGCAGCCACGGGACAGGGATGAATTCACCCCTCCACTTT
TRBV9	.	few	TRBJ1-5	CASSGAGSNQPQHF	TGTGCCAGCAGTGGCGCCGGGAGCAATCAGCCCCAGCATTTT
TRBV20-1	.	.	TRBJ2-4	CSASSAGALVGNIQYF	TGCAGTGCTAGTTCCGCGGGGGCTTTGGTAGGGAACATTCAGTACTTC
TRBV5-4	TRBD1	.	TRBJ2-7	CASSLGTGINEQYF	TGTGCCAGCAGCTTGGGGACAGGGATCAACGAGCAGTACTTC
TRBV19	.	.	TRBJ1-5	CASSPTRTASNQPQHF	TGTGCCAGTAGCCCTACTCGGACAGCTAGCAATCAGCCCCAGCATTTT
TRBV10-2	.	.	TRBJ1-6	CASNPLDRNNSPLHF	TGCGCCAGCAATCCCCTAGACAGAAACAATTCACCCCTCCACTTT
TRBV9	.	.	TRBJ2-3	CASSAPSGWGADTQYF	TGTGCCAGCAGCGCGCCCTCGGGGTGGGGAGCAGATACGCAGTATTTT
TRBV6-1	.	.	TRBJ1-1	CASSDLRGADTEAFF	TGTGCCAGCAGTGACCTCAGGGGTGCAGACACTGAAGCTTTCTTT